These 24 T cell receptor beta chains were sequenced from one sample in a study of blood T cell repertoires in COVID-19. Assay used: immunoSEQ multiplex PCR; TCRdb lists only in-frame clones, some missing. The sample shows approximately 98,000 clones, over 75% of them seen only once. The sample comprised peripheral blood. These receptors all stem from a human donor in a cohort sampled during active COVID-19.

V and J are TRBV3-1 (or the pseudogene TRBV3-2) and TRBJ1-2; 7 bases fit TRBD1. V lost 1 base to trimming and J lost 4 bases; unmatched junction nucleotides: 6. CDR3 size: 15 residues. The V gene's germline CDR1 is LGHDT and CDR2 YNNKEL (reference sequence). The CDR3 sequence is CASSQAPTGSYGYTF. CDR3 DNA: TGTGCCAGCAGCCAAGCTCCGACAGGGAGCTATGGCTACACCTTC.

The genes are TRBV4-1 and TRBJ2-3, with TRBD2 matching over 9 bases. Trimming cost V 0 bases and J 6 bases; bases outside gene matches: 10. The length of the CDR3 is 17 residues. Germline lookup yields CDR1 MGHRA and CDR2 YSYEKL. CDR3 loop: CASSQDRGSGSWDTQYF. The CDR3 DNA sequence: TGCGCCAGCAGCCAAGACCGCGGTAGCGGGAGCTGGGATACGCAGTATTTT.

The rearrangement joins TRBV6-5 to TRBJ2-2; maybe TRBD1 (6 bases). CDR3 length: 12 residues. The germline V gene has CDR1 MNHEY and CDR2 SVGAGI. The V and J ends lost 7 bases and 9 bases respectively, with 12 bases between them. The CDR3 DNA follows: TGTGCCAGCACTCGGGACATCCGGGAGCTGTTTTTT. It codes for CASTRDIRELFF.

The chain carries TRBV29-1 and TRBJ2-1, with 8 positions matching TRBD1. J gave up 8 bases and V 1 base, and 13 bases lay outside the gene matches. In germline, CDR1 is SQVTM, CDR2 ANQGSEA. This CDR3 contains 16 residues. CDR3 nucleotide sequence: TGCAGCGTTGAAGCGGTTAACCGACAGGGGATTCATGAGCAGTTCTTC. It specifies CSVEAVNRQGIHEQFF.

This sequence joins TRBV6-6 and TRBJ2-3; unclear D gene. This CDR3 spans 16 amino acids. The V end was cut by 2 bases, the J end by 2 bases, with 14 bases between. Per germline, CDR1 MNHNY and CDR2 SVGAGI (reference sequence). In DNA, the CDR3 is TGTGCCAGCAGTTACCCCTCACTGGCGGCCACAGATACGCAGTATTTT. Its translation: CASSYPSLAATDTQYF.

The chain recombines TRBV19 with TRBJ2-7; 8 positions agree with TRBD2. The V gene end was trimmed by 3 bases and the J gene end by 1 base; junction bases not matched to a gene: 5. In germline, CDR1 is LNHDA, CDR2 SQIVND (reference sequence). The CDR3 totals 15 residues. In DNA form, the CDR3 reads TGTGCCAGTAGTATCTCGGGGGGGCCGTCCTACGAGCAGTACTTC. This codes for CASSISGGPSYEQYF.

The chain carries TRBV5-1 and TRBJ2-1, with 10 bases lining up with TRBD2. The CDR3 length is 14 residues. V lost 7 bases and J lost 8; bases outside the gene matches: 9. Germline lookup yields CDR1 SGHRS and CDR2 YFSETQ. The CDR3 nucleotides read TGCGCCAGCGCCGGACTAGCGGAAGGCGATGAGCAGTTCTTC. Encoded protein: CASAGLAEGDEQFF.

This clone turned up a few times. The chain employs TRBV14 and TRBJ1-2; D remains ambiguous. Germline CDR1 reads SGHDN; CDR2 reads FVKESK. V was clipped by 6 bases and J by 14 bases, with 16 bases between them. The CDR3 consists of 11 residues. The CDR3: CASRGAGAWTF. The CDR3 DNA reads TGTGCCAGCAGAGGAGCCGGCGCGTGGACCTTC.

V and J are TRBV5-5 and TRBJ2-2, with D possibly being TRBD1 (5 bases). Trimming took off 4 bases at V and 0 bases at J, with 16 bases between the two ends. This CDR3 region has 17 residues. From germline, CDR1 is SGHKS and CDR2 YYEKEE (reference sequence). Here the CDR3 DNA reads TGTGCCAGCAGCCGAGTGCCGGGCAGGGCGAACACCGGGGAGCTGTTTTTT. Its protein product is CASSRVPGRANTGELFF.

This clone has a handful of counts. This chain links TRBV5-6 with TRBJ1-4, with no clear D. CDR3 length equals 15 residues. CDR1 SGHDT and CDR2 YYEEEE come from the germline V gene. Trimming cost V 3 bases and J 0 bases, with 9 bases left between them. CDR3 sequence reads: CASSSRRSTNEKLFF. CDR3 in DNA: TGTGCCAGCAGCTCAAGGCGGTCAACTAATGAAAAACTGTTTTTT.

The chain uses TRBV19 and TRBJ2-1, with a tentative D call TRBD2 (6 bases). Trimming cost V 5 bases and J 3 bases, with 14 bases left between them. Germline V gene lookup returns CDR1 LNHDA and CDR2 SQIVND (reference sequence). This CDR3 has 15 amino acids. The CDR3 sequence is CASSLGSGGYNEQFF. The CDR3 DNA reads TGTGCCAGTAGTCTGGGTAGCGGCGGCTACAATGAGCAGTTCTTC.

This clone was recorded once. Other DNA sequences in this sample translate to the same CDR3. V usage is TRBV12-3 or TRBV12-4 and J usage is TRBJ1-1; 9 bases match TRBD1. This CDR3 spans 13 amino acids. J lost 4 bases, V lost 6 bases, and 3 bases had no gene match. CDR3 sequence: CASSRQGGTEAFF. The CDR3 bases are TGTGCCAGCAGCCGACAGGGGGGCACTGAAGCTTTCTTT.

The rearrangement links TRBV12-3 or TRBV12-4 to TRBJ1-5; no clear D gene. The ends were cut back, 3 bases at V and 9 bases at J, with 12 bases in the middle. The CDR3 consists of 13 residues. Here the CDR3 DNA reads TGTGCCAGCAGTTTGAGCCTTTCAATGCCCCAGCATTTT. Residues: CASSLSLSMPQHF.

CDR3 loop: CASSFRDSHLGGYTF. CDR3 nucleotides: TGTGCCAGCAGCTTTAGGGACAGTCACTTGGGCGGCTACACCTTC. The rearrangement uses TRBV7-8 and TRBJ1-2; 7 bases fit TRBD1. Per germline, CDR1 SGHVS and CDR2 FQNEAQ. Trimming took 3 bases from V and 8 from J; bases not matched to a gene: 12. The length of the CDR3 is 15 residues.

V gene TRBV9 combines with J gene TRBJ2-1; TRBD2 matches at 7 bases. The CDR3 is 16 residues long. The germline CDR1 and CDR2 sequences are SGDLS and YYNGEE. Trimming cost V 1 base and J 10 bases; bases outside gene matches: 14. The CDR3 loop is CASSVLGGGIYDEQFF. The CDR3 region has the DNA TGTGCCAGCAGCGTATTGGGCGGGGGTATTTACGACGAGCAGTTCTTC.

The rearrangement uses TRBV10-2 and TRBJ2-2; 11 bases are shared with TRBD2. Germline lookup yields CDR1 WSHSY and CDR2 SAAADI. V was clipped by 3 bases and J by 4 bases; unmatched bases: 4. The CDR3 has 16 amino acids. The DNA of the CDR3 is TGCGCCAGCAGTGACCTAGCGGGAGGAGGCACCGGGGAGCTGTTTTTT. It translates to CASSDLAGGGTGELFF.

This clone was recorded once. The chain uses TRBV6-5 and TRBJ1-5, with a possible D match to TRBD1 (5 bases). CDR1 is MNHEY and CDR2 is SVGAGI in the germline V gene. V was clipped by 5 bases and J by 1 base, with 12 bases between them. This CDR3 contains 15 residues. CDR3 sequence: CASSTPGGSNQPQHF. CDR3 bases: TGTGCCAGCAGTACCCCGGGGGGGAGCAATCAGCCCCAGCATTTT.

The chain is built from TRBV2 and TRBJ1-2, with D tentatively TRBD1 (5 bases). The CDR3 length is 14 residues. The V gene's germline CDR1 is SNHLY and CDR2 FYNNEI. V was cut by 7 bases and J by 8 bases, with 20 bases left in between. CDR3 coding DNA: TGTGCCAGCATAAGGTTTGGGCAGGGTGACGGCTACACCTTC. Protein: CASIRFGQGDGYTF. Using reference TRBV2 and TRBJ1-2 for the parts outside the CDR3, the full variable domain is EPEVTQTPSHQVTQMGQEVILRCVPISNHLYFYWYRQILGQKVEFLVSFYNNEISEKSEIFDDQFSVERPDGSNFTLKIRSTKLEDSAMYFCASIRFGQGDGYTFGSGTRLTVV.

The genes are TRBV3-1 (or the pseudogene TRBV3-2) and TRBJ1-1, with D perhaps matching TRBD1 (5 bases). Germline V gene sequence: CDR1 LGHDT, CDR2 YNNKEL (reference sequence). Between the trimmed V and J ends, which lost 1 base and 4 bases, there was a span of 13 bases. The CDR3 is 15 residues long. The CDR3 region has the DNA TGTGCCAGCAGCCAAGGGCCAGGGATGAGCACTGAAGCTTTCTTT. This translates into CASSQGPGMSTEAFF.

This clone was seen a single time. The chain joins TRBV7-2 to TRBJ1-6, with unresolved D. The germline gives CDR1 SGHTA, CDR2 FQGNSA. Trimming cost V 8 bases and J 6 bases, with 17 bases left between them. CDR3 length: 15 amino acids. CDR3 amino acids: CASGSVGVSNSPLHF. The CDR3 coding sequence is TGTGCCAGCGGATCCGTCGGGGTCAGTAATTCACCCCTCCACTTT. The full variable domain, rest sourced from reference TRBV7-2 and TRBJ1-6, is GAGVSQSPSNKVTEKGKDVELRCDPISGHTALYWYRQSLGQGLEFLIYFQGNSAPDKSGLPSDRFSAERTGGSVSTLTIQRTQQEDSAVYLCASGSVGVSNSPLHFGNGTRLTVT.

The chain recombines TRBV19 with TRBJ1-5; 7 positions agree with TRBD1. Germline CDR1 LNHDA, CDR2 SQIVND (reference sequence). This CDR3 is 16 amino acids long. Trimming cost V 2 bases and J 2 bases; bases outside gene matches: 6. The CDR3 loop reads CASSIRQGGGNQPQHF. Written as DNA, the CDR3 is TGTGCCAGTAGTATAAGACAGGGCGGGGGCAATCAGCCCCAGCATTTT.

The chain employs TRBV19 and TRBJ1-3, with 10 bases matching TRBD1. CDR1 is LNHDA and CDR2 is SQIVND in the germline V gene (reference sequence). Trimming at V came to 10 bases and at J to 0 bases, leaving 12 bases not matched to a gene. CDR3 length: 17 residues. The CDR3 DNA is TGTGCCAATCCTGGACAGGGGGAGAACTACTCTGGAAACACCATATATTTT. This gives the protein CANPGQGENYSGNTIYF.

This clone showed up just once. The CDR3 region is CASSLGQGRTNEKLFF. As DNA, the CDR3 is TGTGCCAGCAGCCTCGGACAGGGGAGGACTAATGAAAAACTGTTTTTT. The rearrangement joins TRBV5-4 to TRBJ1-4; 9 bases are shared with TRBD1. The CDR3 totals 16 residues. Germline-derived CDR1 and CDR2 are SGHNT and YYREEE (reference sequence). V trimming: 4 bases; J trimming: 2 bases; junction bases outside the gene matches: 6.

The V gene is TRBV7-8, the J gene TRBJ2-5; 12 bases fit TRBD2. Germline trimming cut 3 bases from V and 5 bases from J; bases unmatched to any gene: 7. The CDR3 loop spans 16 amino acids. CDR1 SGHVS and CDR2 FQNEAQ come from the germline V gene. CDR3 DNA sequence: TGTGCCAGCAGCTTCCATCGACTAGCGGGAGTGGAGACCCAGTACTTC. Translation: CASSFHRLAGVETQYF.